The entry below gives a single TCR beta chain sequence along with its context. The record originates from a study of blood T cell repertoires in COVID-19. The overall study: T cells, B-cell-depleted T cells, or PBMCs provided the cDNA or gDNA that served as material.

Germline-derived CDR1 and CDR2 are KGHSH and LQKENI. V lost 3 bases and J lost 5; bases outside the gene matches: 5. The length of the CDR3 is 16 residues. Generated by immunoSEQ multiplex PCR, the TCRdb table keeps only in-frame clones and is missing some. The data show around 180,000 clones, 80% to 90% seen once. This receptor was obtained from a man in his 60s with acute or convalescent COVID-19. Sequencing was performed on peripheral blood. The V and J genes are TRBV18 and TRBJ2-2; 11 bases are shared with TRBD1. CDR3 residues: CASSPAGTGGTGELFF. CDR3 DNA: TGTGCCAGCTCACCCGCCGGGACAGGGGGGACCGGGGAGCTGTTTTTT.